This T cell receptor beta chain was captured by sequencing in a study of blood T cell repertoires in COVID-19. For the study at large: Samples came from the United States, Italy and Spain, spanning acute and convalescent COVID-19. Nucleic acid was either cDNA or gDNA, and it came from T cells, B-cell-depleted T cells, or PBMCs.

Authors' processing steps: How many nucleated cells were present was estimated from reference gene primer amplification. TCRdb's copy holds only in-frame clones and misses some; the assay was immunoSEQ multiplex PCR. V and J calls and clone size are copied from that table; D and trimming were computed from the DNA. The repertoire includes about 230,000 clones, approximately 84% of them detected once, and approximately 10% sits in the top ten. Enrolment of Seattle patients took place during active infection, and they were followed longitudinally. This CDR3 comprises 17 residues. With V trimmed by 5 bases and J by 0 bases, 12 bases remained unmatched. Looked up from germline, CDR1 is SGHAT and CDR2 is FQNNGV. This clone was observed a few times.

The source of this sequence is a man aged 45-60 years with COVID-19, enrolled during active disease. The sample comprised peripheral blood. The chain carries TRBV11-2 and TRBJ2-7; 8 nucleotides match TRBD1. The CDR3 region is CASSLGTGGFSSYEQYF. CDR3 nucleotide sequence: TGTGCCAGCAGCCTCGGGACAGGCGGATTTTCCTCCTACGAGCAGTACTTC. The full variable domain, rest sourced from reference TRBV11-2 and TRBJ2-7, is EAGVAQSPRYKIIEKRQSVAFWCNPISGHATLYWYQQILGQGPKLLIQFQNNGVVDDSQLPKDRFSAERLKGVDSTLKIQPAKLEDSAVYLCASSLGTGGFSSYEQYFGPGTRLTVT.